The sequence of this T cell receptor (beta chain) was determined in a study of blood T cell repertoires in COVID-19. About the research overall: Sites across the United States, Italy and Spain contributed samples from acute and convalescent COVID-19.

Germline values: CDR1 SGHRS, CDR2 YFSETQ. The CDR3 spans 15 residues. The V gene end was trimmed by 3 bases and the J gene end by 5 bases; junction bases not matched to a gene: 9. Using immunoSEQ multiplex PCR, the repertoire was profiled, and TCRdb retains in-frame clones only, with some absent. The profile covers under 250,000 clones, with under 90% appearing a single time and about 4.6% taken by the ten largest. The rearrangement uses TRBV5-1 and TRBJ2-7; the match to TRBD1 covers 9 bases. The sequenced sample was PBMCs or T cells enriched from blood (not recorded which). The receptor was derived from a woman aged 50 to 60 who had been exposed to COVID-19. DNA for the CDR3: TGCGCCAGCAGCTCAGACACGGGACAGGGTAACGAGCAGTACTTC. It is translated as CASSSDTGQGNEQYF.